This TCR beta chain was found in a study of shared clonotypes between healthy human individuals. Germline CDR1 MNHNY, CDR2 SVGAGI (reference sequence). The CDR3 length is 14 residues. V lost 2 bases and J 3 bases, leaving 9 bases between the germline ends. Assay: immunoSEQ multiplex PCR; the TCRdb copy retains only in-frame clones and omits some. The profile shows 80,000 to 100,000 clones, 60% to 70% of them singletons. Points from the study as a whole: Relative to memory subsets, naive subsets generally showed larger estimated richness. Sharing across several donors was seen in 4% to 6.5% of naive CD4 clonotypes.

With respect to this clone: Its antigen is undetermined.

This clonotype originated in a young man in good health. The chain joins TRBV6-6 to TRBJ2-3; possible D gene TRBD2, 6 bases. Input material: memory CD8+ T cells sorted from blood. Subset of the sample: CD45RO+ cells pooled with CCR7-negative TemRA cells. The CDR3 loop is CASSYEAGTDTQYF. CDR3 coding DNA: TGTGCCAGCAGTTACGAGGCGGGAACAGATACGCAGTATTTT.